The source of this T cell receptor beta chain is a study of blood T cells in healthy people across ages. Study findings and constraints: Aged donors had fewer naive CD4+ cells and lower diversity than long-lived donors.

To note about this clonotype: Its antigen is currently unknown.

This CDR3 comprises 15 residues. V lost 3 bases to trimming and J lost 5 bases; unmatched junction nucleotides: 8. There were healthy Caucasian individuals from Russia, aged roughly 6 to 100, serving as donors. Each sample gave at least 6.5 million isolated PBMCs. Alongside a J-beta primer mix, a sample-barcoded 5' primer served in a second PCR lasting 7 to 11 cycles. Via MiXCR, TCRdb re-called the 5' RACE reads, giving one row per CDR3 protein. The sample has around 1.5 million distinct CDR3 sequences, around 39% seen once. Sequenced: blood. The chain has TRBV12-3 or TRBV12-4 and TRBJ2-7, with 9 bases lining up with TRBD1. This receptor was obtained from a woman aged 18-30 years in good health. The CDR3 nucleotides read TGTGCCAGCAGTTTGGGAGTGACAGGGGGAGACGAGCAGTACTTC. This encodes CASSLGVTGGDEQYF.